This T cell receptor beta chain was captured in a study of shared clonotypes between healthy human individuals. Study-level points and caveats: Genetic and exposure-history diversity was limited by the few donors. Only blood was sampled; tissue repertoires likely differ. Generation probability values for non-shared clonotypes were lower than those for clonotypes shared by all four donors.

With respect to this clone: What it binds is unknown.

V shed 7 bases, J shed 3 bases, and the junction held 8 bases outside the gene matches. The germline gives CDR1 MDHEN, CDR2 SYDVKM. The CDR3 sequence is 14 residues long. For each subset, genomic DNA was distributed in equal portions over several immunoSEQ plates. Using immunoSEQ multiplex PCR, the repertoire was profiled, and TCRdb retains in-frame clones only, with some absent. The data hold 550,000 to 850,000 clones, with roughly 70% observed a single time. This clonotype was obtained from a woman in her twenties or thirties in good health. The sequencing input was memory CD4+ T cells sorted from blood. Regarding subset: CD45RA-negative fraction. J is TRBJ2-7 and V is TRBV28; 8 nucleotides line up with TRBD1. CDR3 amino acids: CASTLSGTGYEQYF. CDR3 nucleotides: TGTGCCAGCACCCTCTCCGGGACAGGCTACGAGCAGTACTTC.